This T cell receptor beta chain was identified in a study of cytomegalovirus exposure and HLA in healthy donors. Study-level findings and limits: TCR beta chains numbering more than 150 were designated cytomegalovirus-associated. Relative to the approximately 700-donor mean, N-insertions were reportedly fewer in an Asian-associated ancestry cluster in a later analysis. Analysis was carried out at a later point, and it linked a missense DCLRE1C variant to TCR beta V- and J-gene trimming. Three of the chains that were CMV-associated were confirmed in vitro to be specific for CMV antigens.

The CDR3 length is 15 residues. V lost 6 bases and J lost 4; bases outside the gene matches: 8. Germline assignment: CDR1 LNHDA and CDR2 SQIVND (reference sequence). PCR was performed using 60 Vbeta and 13 Jbeta primers. Libraries were prepared by immunoSEQ multiplex PCR; TCRdb keeps only in-frame clonotypes and omits some of them. The sample includes 100,000 to 150,000 clones, just under 75% of them seen just once. Remarks on this clone: What it recognizes is unknown.

The chain uses TRBV19 and TRBJ2-2; TRBD1 agrees at 7 bases. The specimen sequenced was PBMCs. This sequence originates from a man between 60 and 70 years old in good health and CMV-seropositive. The CDR3 loop reads CASRDRPRGTGELFF. CDR3 DNA sequence: TGTGCCAGTAGGGACAGGCCGAGGGGCACCGGGGAGCTGTTTTTT.